These 15 T cell receptor beta chains were sequenced from one sample in a study of T cell repertoires in cytomegalovirus infection. A single record per CDR3 protein comes from TCRdb applying MiXCR to the reads. The sample lists fewer than 70,000 distinct CDR3 sequences, about 26% seen once, with roughly three fifths in the top ten. These receptors lack a known antigen. Sequenced material: CD8+ T cells from cultured PBMCs, taken from culture after CMV antigen stimulation. Receptors originate from a human donor in good health (CMV status not recorded). Some clones in this sample may be carry-over from other donors' samples.

This clonotype occurred a few times. This rearrangement joins TRBV7-3 to TRBJ2-1, with D possibly called TRBD1 or TRBD2 (5 bases each). The germline CDR1 and CDR2 sequences are SGHTA and FQGTGA. CDR3 length: 16 amino acids. V dropped 4 bases and J dropped 3 bases, with 16 bases sitting between them. CDR3 coding DNA: TGTGCCAGCAGCTGGGGACCGGGGCCAGGCTACAATGAGCAGTTCTTC. As protein: CASSWGPGPGYNEQFF.

This clonotype was seen ten or more times. The J gene is TRBJ2-7, the V gene TRBV12-3 or TRBV12-4, with a tentative D call TRBD2 (6 bases). This CDR3 has 14 residues. Between the trimmed V and J ends, which lost 6 bases and 2 bases, there was a span of 14 bases. The CDR3 DNA follows: TGTGCCAGCAGCCAGGGAGGCGGCCCCTACGAGCAGTACTTC. Its protein is CASSQGGGPYEQYF.

The sample holds a few counts of this clonotype. The gene calls are TRBV28 and TRBJ2-3; 10 nucleotides match TRBD2. CDR3 length: 18 residues. The V segment lost 3 bases and the J segment 2 bases; nucleotides outside the gene matches: 11. Germline V gene data show CDR1 as MDHEN and CDR2 as SYDVKM. The CDR3 spells CASSLGTSANRLTDTQYF. The CDR3 DNA follows: TGTGCCAGCAGTTTGGGGACTAGCGCTAACAGACTCACAGATACGCAGTATTTT.

The rearrangement joins TRBV15 to TRBJ1-1; D is perhaps TRBD1 (6 bases). CDR3 length: 16 residues. CDR1 and CDR2 from the germline V gene are LNHNV and YYDKDF (reference sequence). V lost 2 bases and J 0 bases, leaving 13 bases between the germline ends. CDR3 sequence (DNA): TGTGCCACCAGCAGAATACCGGGACACATGAACACTGAAGCTTTCTTT. It is translated as CATSRIPGHMNTEAFF.

This clonotype has a handful of counts. The rearrangement uses TRBV9 and TRBJ2-7, with 8 bases lining up with TRBD1. Germline V gene lookup returns CDR1 SGDLS and CDR2 YYNGEE. The V segment lost 0 bases and the J segment 2 bases; nucleotides outside the gene matches: 1. This CDR3 contains 14 residues. This CDR3 reads CASSVGTGTYEQYF. Written as DNA, the CDR3 is TGTGCCAGCAGCGTAGGGACAGGGACCTACGAGCAGTACTTC.

This clonotype was observed a few times. The chain has TRBV19 and TRBJ1-2; possibly TRBD1 for D (5 bases). Deletions cut 9 bases from V and 0 bases from J, with 17 bases between. The CDR3 is 15 residues long. Germline assignment: CDR1 LNHDA and CDR2 SQIVND (reference sequence). The CDR3 loop is CASTLGGVSNYGYTF. The CDR3 DNA sequence: TGTGCCAGCACCCTCGGGGGAGTTTCTAACTATGGCTACACCTTC.

Many counts were recorded for this clonotype. V and J are TRBV7-9 and TRBJ2-2; no reliable D call. This CDR3 is 12 amino acids long. Germline CDR1 SEHNR, CDR2 FQNEAQ (reference sequence). The V end was cut by 1 base, the J end by 7 bases, with 4 bases between. The CDR3 coding sequence is TGTGCCAGCAGCTTAGTCGTCGGGGAGCTGTTTTTT. It translates to CASSLVVGELFF. The variable domain in full, completed from reference TRBV7-9 and TRBJ2-2, reads DTGVSQNPRHKITKRGQNVTFRCDPISEHNRLYWYRQTLGQGPEFLTYFQNEAQLEKSRLLSDRFSAERPKGSFSTLEIQRTEQGDSAMYLCASSLVVGELFFGEGSRLTVL.

This clonotype came up a few times. The chain couples TRBV6-1 to TRBJ1-1; D call uncertain. V was trimmed by 7 bases and J by 1 base, leaving 13 bases between them. This CDR3 region has 14 residues. Germline-derived CDR1 and CDR2 are MNHNS and SASEGT. CDR3 in DNA: TGTGCCAGCAAGTATCAGGCAGGGAACACTGAAGCTTTCTTT. Encoded protein: CASKYQAGNTEAFF.

This clonotype was observed many times. V and J are TRBV7-6 and TRBJ2-7; no reliable D call. This CDR3 has 13 residues. V dropped 4 bases and J dropped 2 bases, with 9 bases sitting between them. Germline V lookup: CDR1 SGHVS, CDR2 FNYEAQ. The CDR3 DNA sequence: TGTGCCAGCAGCTCGGGCAGCACCTACGAGCAGTACTTC. It is translated as CASSSGSTYEQYF.

The chain has TRBV4-3 and TRBJ2-7, with D perhaps TRBD1 or TRBD2 (5 bases each). V lost 0 bases to trimming and J lost 5 bases, with 14 bases between them. The germline CDR1 and CDR2 sequences are LGHNA and YSLEER. The CDR3 has 15 residues. The CDR3 loop reads CASSQDPGPTDEQYF. In nucleotides, the CDR3 is TGCGCCAGCAGCCAAGATCCGGGACCCACGGACGAGCAGTACTTC.

The chain recombines TRBV7-9 with TRBJ2-7; D possibly uses TRBD1 or TRBD2 (5 bases each). Deletions cut 5 bases from V and 7 bases from J, with 15 bases between. CDR3 size: 13 residues. CDR1 is SEHNR and CDR2 is FQNEAQ in the germline V gene (reference sequence). CDR3 protein: CASSKPGRWEQYF. CDR3 DNA: TGTGCCAGCAGCAAGCCGGGACGGTGGGAGCAGTACTTC.

The chain has TRBV7-6 and TRBJ1-1; a possible D gene is TRBD1 (6 bases). Between the trimmed V and J ends, which lost 3 bases and 5 bases, there was a span of 13 bases. This CDR3 has 14 residues. From germline, CDR1 is SGHVS and CDR2 FNYEAQ. The CDR3 DNA follows: TGTGCCAGCAGCTTGGCCGGGGGGCAAACTGAAGCTTTCTTT. Amino acid sequence: CASSLAGGQTEAFF.

This clonotype was counted a few times. The rearrangement uses TRBV12-3 or TRBV12-4 and TRBJ1-2, with 7 bases fitting TRBD1. J lost 3 bases, V lost 8 bases, and 3 bases had no gene match. The CDR3 has 12 residues. CDR3 in DNA: TGTGCCAGCCGCGGGACAGACTATGGCTACACCTTC. This gives the protein CASRGTDYGYTF.

To note about this clonotype: A much larger clone lies a single base off, so this may be a read error. The J gene is TRBJ1-2, the V gene TRBV7-2; weak D call: TRBD1 (5 bases). This CDR3 contains 15 residues. V was shortened by 1 base and J by 10 bases, with 19 bases between the two germline ends. Germline values: CDR1 SGHTA, CDR2 FQGNSA. CDR3 DNA sequence: TGTGCCAGCAGCTTAGACGTTTTAGGAGGGGATGACTACACCTTC. Residues: CASSLDVLGGDDYTF.

The chain recombines TRBV6-2 or TRBV6-3 with TRBJ1-1, with D tentatively TRBD1 (6 bases). Germline-derived CDR1 and CDR2 are MNHEY and SVGEGT. V lost 5 bases, J lost 1 base, and 11 bases lay in between. The CDR3 sequence is 14 residues long. In nucleotides, the CDR3 is TGTGCCAGCAGTATTCGGACAGAGAACACTGAAGCTTTCTTT. It encodes CASSIRTENTEAFF.